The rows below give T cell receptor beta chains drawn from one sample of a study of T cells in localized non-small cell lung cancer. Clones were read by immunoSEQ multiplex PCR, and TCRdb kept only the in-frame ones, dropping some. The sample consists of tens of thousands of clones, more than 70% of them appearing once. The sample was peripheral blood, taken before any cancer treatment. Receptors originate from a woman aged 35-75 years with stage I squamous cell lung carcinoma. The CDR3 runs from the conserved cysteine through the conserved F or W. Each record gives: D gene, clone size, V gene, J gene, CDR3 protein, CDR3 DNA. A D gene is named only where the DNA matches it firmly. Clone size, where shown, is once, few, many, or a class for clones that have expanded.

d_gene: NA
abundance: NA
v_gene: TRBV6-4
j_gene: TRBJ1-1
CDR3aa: CASSTGRTTEAFF
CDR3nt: TGTGCCAGCAGTACAGGGAGGACCACTGAAGCTTTCTTT

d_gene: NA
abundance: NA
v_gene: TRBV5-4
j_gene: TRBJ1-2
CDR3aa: CASSFIGDSLYGYTF
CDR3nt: TGTGCCAGCAGCTTTATAGGAGACAGCCTCTATGGCTACACCTTC

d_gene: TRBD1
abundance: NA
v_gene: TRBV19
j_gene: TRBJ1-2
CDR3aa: CASSTEGTVRGYTF
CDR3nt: TGTGCCAGTAGTACGGAAGGGACAGTCCGTGGCTACACCTTC

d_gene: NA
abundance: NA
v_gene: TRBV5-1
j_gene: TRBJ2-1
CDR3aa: CASSLGRINEQFF
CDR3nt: TGCGCCAGCAGCTTGGGGCGGATCAATGAGCAGTTCTTC

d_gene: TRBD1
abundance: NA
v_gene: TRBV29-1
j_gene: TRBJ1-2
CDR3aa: CSVENRGYGYTF
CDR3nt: TGCAGCGTTGAAAACAGGGGCTATGGCTACACCTTC

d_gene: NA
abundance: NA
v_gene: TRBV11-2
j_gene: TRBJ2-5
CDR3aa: CASSSGRSETQYF
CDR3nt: TGTGCCAGCAGCTCCGGACGCAGTGAGACCCAGTACTTC

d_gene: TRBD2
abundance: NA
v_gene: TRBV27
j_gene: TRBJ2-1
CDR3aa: CASRFASGSSYNEQFF
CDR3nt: TGTGCCAGCAGGTTCGCTAGCGGAAGCTCCTACAATGAGCAGTTCTTC

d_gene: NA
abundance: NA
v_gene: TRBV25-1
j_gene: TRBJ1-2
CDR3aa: CASSDDYGYTF
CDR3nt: TGTGCCAGCAGTGACGACTATGGCTACACCTTC

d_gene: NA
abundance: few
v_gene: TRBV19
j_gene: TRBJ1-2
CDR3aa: CASSMGWSDLYGYTF
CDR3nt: TGTGCCAGTAGTATGGGTTGGAGCGATTTATATGGCTACACCTTC

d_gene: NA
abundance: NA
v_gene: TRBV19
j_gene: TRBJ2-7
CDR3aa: CASSSVTQGSYEQYF
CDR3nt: TGTGCCAGTAGCAGCGTAACTCAGGGTTCCTACGAGCAGTACTTC

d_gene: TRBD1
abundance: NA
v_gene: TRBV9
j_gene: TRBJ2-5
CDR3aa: CASSRRSRGQGETQYF
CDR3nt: TGTGCCAGCAGCCGTAGGTCCAGGGGGCAGGGAGAGACCCAGTACTTC

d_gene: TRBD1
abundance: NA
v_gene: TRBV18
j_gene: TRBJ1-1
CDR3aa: CASSPQGGNTEAFF
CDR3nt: TGTGCCAGCTCACCGCAGGGGGGGAACACTGAAGCTTTCTTT

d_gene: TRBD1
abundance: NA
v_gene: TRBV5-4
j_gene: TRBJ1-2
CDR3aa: CASTLGEGASYGYTF
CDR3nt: TGTGCCAGCACCCTAGGGGAGGGGGCATCGTATGGCTACACCTTC

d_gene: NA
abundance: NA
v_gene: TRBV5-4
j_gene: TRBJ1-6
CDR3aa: CASSRARESPLHF
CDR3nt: TGTGCCAGCAGTCGGGCGAGGGAATCACCCCTCCACTTT

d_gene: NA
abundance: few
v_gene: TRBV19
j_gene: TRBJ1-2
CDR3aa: CASSTDTNNYGYTF
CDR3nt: TGTGCCAGTAGTACCGACACGAACAACTATGGCTACACCTTC

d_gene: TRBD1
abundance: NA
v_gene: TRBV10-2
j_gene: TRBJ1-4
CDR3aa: CATSQGAGEKLFF
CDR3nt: TGCGCCACTTCGCAGGGGGCAGGGGAAAAACTGTTTTTT

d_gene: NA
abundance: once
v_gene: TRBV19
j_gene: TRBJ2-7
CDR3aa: CASSIAESSYEQYF
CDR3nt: TGTGCCAGTAGTATCGCGGAGAGCTCCTACGAGCAGTACTTC

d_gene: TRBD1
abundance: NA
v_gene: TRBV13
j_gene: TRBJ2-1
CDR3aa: CASSGTGSNEQFF
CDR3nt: TGTGCCAGCAGCGGGACAGGGAGCAATGAGCAGTTCTTC

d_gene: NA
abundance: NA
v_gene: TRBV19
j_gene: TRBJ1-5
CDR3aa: CASNSRYSNQPQHF
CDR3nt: TGTGCCAGTAACAGCCGTTATAGCAATCAGCCCCAGCATTTT

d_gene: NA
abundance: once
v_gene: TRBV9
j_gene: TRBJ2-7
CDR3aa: CASSVGGPYEQYF
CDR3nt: TGTGCCAGCAGCGTAGGGGGTCCCTACGAGCAGTACTTC

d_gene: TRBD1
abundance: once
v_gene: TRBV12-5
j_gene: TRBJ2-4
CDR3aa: CASGRGQGNIQYF
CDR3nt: TGTGCTAGTGGCAGAGGACAGGGGAACATTCAGTACTTC

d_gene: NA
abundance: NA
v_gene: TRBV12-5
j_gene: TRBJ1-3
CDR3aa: CASGGGNTIYF
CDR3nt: TGTGCTAGTGGGGGTGGAAACACCATATATTTT

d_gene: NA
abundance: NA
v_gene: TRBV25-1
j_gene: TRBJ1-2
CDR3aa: CASSGHPPDYGYTF
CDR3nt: TGTGCCAGCAGTGGACATCCCCCTGACTATGGCTACACCTTC

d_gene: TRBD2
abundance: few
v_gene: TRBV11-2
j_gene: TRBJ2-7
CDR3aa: CASSVYTSGAYEQYF
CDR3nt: TGTGCCAGCAGCGTATATACTAGCGGGGCCTACGAGCAGTACTTC

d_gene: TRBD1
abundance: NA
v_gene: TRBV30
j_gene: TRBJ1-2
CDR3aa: CAWSGDSTSYGYTF
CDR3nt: TGTGCCTGGAGTGGGGACAGCACATCCTATGGCTACACCTTC

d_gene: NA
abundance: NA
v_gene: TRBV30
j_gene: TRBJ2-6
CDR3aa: CAWSLDLSGANVLTF
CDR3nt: TGTGCCTGGAGTCTCGACCTCTCTGGGGCCAACGTCCTGACTTTC

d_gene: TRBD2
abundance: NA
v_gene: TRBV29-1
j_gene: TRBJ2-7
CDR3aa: CSGSGGVSYEQYF
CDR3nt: TGCAGCGGTAGCGGGGGCGTCTCCTACGAGCAGTACTTC

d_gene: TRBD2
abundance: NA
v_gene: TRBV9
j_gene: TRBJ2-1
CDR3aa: CASSAGLARNEQFF
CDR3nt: TGTGCCAGCAGCGCTGGACTAGCACGGAATGAGCAGTTCTTC

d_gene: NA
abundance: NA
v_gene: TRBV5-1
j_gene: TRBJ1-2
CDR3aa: CASSLAGNYGYTF
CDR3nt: TGCGCCAGCAGCTTGGCGGGGAACTATGGCTACACCTTC

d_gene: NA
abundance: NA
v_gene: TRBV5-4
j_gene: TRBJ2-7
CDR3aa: CASSLGGVGYEQYF
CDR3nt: TGTGCCAGCAGCTTGGGCGGGGTAGGGTATGAGCAGTACTTC

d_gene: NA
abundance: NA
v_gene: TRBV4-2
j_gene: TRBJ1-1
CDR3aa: CASSQVKKNTEAFF
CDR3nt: TGTGCCAGCAGCCAAGTAAAGAAGAACACTGAAGCTTTCTTT

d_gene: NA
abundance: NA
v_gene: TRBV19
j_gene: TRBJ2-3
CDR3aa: CASSRSDTQYF
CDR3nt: TGTGCCAGTAGTAGGTCAGATACGCAGTATTTT

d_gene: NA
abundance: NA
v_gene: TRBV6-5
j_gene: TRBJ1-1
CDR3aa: CASTVTAMNTEAFF
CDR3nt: TGTGCCAGCACCGTGACAGCCATGAACACTGAAGCTTTCTTT

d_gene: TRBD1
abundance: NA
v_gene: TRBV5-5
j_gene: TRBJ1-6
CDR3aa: CASSRIGTGEAYNSPLHF
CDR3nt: TGTGCCAGCAGCCGTATTGGGACAGGGGAGGCCTATAATTCACCCCTCCACTTT

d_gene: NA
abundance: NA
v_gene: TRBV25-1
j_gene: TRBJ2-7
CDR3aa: CASSEFGQVGSYEQYF
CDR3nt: TGTGCCAGCAGTGAATTTGGGCAGGTGGGGTCCTACGAGCAGTACTTC

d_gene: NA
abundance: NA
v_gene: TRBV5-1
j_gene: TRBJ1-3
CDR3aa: CASSAWGDSGNTIYF
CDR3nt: TGCGCCAGCAGCGCCTGGGGAGACTCTGGAAACACCATATATTTT

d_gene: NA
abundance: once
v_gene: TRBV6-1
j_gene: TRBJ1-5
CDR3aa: CASSELNPGFQPQHF
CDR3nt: TGTGCCAGCAGTGAATTAAATCCGGGGTTTCAGCCCCAGCATTTT

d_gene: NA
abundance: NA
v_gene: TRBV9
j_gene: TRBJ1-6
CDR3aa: CASSERGTYNSPLHF
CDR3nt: TGTGCCAGCAGCGAAAGAGGTACCTATAATTCACCCCTCCACTTT

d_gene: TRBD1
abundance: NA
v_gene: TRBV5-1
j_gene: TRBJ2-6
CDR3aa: CASSFTGTGLSGANVLTF
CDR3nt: TGCGCCAGCAGCTTTACAGGGACAGGGTTATCTGGGGCCAACGTCCTGACTTTC

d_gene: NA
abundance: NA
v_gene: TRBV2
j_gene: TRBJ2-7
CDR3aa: CASSETPYEQYF
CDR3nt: TGTGCCAGCAGTGAAACTCCCTACGAGCAGTACTTC

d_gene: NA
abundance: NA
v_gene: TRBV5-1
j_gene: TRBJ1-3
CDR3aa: CASSLGTAGNTIYF
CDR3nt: TGCGCCAGCAGCTTGGGGACCGCTGGAAACACCATATATTTT

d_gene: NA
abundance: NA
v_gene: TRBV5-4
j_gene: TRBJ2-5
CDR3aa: CASTGGVQETQYF
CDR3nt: TGTGCCAGCACAGGCGGTGTCCAAGAGACCCAGTACTTC

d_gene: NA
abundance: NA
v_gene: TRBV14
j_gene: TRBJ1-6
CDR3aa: CASSRGPPFNSPLHF
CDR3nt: TGTGCCAGCAGCCGGGGACCGCCCTTTAATTCACCCCTCCACTTT

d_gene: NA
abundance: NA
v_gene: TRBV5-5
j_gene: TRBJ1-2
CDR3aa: CASSSRATERYGYTF
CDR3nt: TGTGCCAGCAGCTCCCGGGCCACGGAGCGCTATGGCTACACCTTC

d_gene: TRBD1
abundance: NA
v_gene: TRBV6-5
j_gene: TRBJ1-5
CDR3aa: CASSSGQGAYSQPQHF
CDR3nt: TGTGCCAGCAGTTCCGGACAGGGGGCATATTCTCAGCCCCAGCATTTT

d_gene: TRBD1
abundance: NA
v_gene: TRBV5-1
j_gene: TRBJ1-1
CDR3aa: CASSRQGGAEAFF
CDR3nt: TGCGCCAGCAGCCGACAGGGAGGGGCTGAAGCTTTCTTT

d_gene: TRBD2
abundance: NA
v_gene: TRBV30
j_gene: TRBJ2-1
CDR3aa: CAWSVSGGVHEQFF
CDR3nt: TGTGCCTGGAGTGTAAGCGGGGGGGTGCATGAGCAGTTCTTC

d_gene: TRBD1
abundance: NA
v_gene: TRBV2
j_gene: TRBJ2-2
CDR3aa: CASSEVRGTGELFF
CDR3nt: TGTGCCAGCAGTGAAGTCAGGGGGACCGGGGAGCTGTTTTTT

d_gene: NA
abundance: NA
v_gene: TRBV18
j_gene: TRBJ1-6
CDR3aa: CASSPQRNSPLHF
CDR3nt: TGTGCCAGCTCACCACAGCGTAATTCACCCCTCCACTTT

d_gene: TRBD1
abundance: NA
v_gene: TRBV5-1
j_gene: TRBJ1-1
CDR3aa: CASSPGTGDLNTEAFF
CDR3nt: TGCGCCAGCAGTCCCGGGACAGGGGACTTGAACACTGAAGCTTTCTTT

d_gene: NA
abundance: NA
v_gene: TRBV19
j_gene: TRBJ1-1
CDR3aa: CASSPLGRGNTEAFF
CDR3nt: TGTGCCAGTAGTCCCCTGGGACGGGGGAACACTGAAGCTTTCTTT

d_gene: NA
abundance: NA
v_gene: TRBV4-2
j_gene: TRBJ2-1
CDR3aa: CASSQDREAYNEQFF
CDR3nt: TGTGCCAGCAGCCAAGACAGGGAGGCCTACAATGAGCAGTTCTTC

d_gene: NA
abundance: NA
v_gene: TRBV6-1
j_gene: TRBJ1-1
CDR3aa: CASRNGGNTEAFF
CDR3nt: TGTGCCAGCAGGAATGGGGGGAACACTGAAGCTTTCTTT